This TCR beta chain was sequenced during a study of T cells after yellow fever vaccination. Study-level background: When fractions had low cell numbers, they were prepared with SMART-Seq v4 Ultra Low Input.

Whole-study results and caveats: A weaker but faster secondary response was observed, peaking on day 5 versus 15.

For this clonotype: Antigen unknown.

For TCR, cDNA came from 5'RACE template switching, which added a universal primer site and UMIs. TCRdb itself ran the 5' RACE reads through MiXCR, one entry per CDR3 protein. The repertoire consists of hundreds of thousands of distinct CDR3 sequences, with about 19% occurring once and the leading ten covering 13% to 15%. The clonotype originates from a man in his thirties or forties who received the YFV17D yellow fever vaccine. Material: PBMCs, obtained 15 days after the yellow fever booster vaccination.

CDR3 nucleotide sequence: TGTGCCAGCAGCCCAGCGTGGGAAGAGACCCAGTACTTC. Translated, it gives CASSPAWEETQYF. The genes are TRBV11-3 and TRBJ2-5; the D is unclear. This CDR3 contains 13 residues. Trimming shortened V by 5 bases and J by 3 bases, and 10 bases separated the two germline ends. In germline, CDR1 is SGHNT, CDR2 YENEEA. The complete variable domain, with remaining parts taken from reference TRBV11-3 and TRBJ2-5, reads EAGVVQSPRYKIIEKKQPVAFWCNPISGHNTLYWYLQNLGQGPELLIRYENEEAVDDSQLPKDRFSAERLKGVDSTLKIQPAELGDSAVYLCASSPAWEETQYFGPGTRLLVL.